This is a list of T cell receptor beta chains from one sample in a study of blood T cell repertoires in COVID-19. Here immunoSEQ multiplex PCR was the method, and the copy in TCRdb shows in-frame clones only, minus some. The data hold 150,000 to 200,000 clones, with around 83% observed a single time. The sample consisted of peripheral blood. Receptor source: a woman aged 55-75 years with acute or convalescent COVID-19. Both conserved end residues are part of each CDR3. A D gene is named only where the DNA matches it firmly. For some rows the clone size is stated as once, few or many, or as a class when expanded; others skip it.

CDR3 protein: CASSIVPGPPTDTQYF
CDR3 DNA: TGTGCCAGTAGTATAGTTCCAGGGCCCCCGACAGATACGCAGTATTTT
clone size: few
J gene: TRBJ2-3
V gene: TRBV19
D gene: .

CDR3 protein: CASSALKNRGLLNTEAFF
CDR3 DNA: TGTGCCAGCAGCGCCCTTAAGAACAGGGGGCTTCTGAACACTGAAGCTTTCTTT
clone size: .
J gene: TRBJ1-1
V gene: TRBV9
D gene: TRBD1

CDR3 protein: CASSPLGAGRATYEQYF
CDR3 DNA: TGTGCCAGCAGCCCCTTGGGGGCGGGGAGGGCCACATACGAGCAGTACTTC
clone size: .
J gene: TRBJ2-7
V gene: TRBV28
D gene: .

CDR3 protein: CASRYSGRIDTQYF
CDR3 DNA: TGTGCCAGTCGCTATAGCGGGAGAATAGATACGCAGTATTTT
clone size: .
J gene: TRBJ2-3
V gene: TRBV19
D gene: TRBD2

CDR3 protein: CAWSVRGNQPQHF
CDR3 DNA: TGTGCCTGGAGTGTACGGGGGAATCAGCCCCAGCATTTT
clone size: .
J gene: TRBJ1-5
V gene: TRBV30
D gene: .

CDR3 protein: CASSFKGAGEKLFF
CDR3 DNA: TGTGCCAGCAGCTTCAAGGGGGCAGGGGAAAAACTGTTTTTT
clone size: .
J gene: TRBJ1-4
V gene: TRBV5-4
D gene: TRBD1

CDR3 protein: CAWTSTSRDRGYNEQFF
CDR3 DNA: TGTGCCTGGACCTCTACGAGTCGGGACAGGGGTTACAATGAGCAGTTCTTC
clone size: .
J gene: TRBJ2-1
V gene: TRBV30
D gene: TRBD1

CDR3 protein: CASSERRGTYRDEAFF
CDR3 DNA: TGTGCCAGCAGTGAGCGGCGGGGGACCTACAGGGATGAAGCTTTCTTT
clone size: .
J gene: TRBJ1-1
V gene: TRBV2
D gene: .

CDR3 protein: CASAQGAGRNGYTF
CDR3 DNA: TGTGCCAGCGCACAGGGGGCAGGAAGGAATGGCTACACCTTC
clone size: .
J gene: TRBJ1-2
V gene: TRBV3-1/TRBV3-2
D gene: TRBD1

CDR3 protein: CASSEQGVNNEQFF
CDR3 DNA: TGTGCCAGCAGTGAACAGGGGGTCAACAATGAGCAGTTCTTC
clone size: .
J gene: TRBJ2-1
V gene: TRBV2
D gene: TRBD1

CDR3 protein: CASTRQGARDNEQFF
CDR3 DNA: TGTGCCAGCACTCGACAGGGGGCGCGGGACAATGAGCAGTTCTTC
clone size: .
J gene: TRBJ2-1
V gene: TRBV5-4
D gene: TRBD1

CDR3 protein: CASSLWTGFSNQPQHF
CDR3 DNA: TGTGCCAGCAGCTTGTGGACAGGATTTAGCAATCAGCCCCAGCATTTT
clone size: .
J gene: TRBJ1-5
V gene: TRBV5-8
D gene: TRBD1

CDR3 protein: CASTPDRGRETQYF
CDR3 DNA: TGTGCCAGCACCCCCGACAGGGGACGAGAGACCCAGTACTTC
clone size: .
J gene: TRBJ2-5
V gene: TRBV28
D gene: TRBD1

CDR3 protein: CAWRGQATEAFF
CDR3 DNA: TGTGCCTGGAGGGGACAGGCCACTGAAGCTTTCTTT
clone size: many
J gene: TRBJ1-1
V gene: TRBV30
D gene: TRBD1

CDR3 protein: CASSLSSSGSYSYNEQFF
CDR3 DNA: TGTGCCAGCAGCTTATCCTCTAGCGGTTCTTACTCCTACAATGAGCAGTTCTTC
clone size: .
J gene: TRBJ2-1
V gene: TRBV11-3
D gene: TRBD2

CDR3 protein: CSVGKLAAARNEQFF
CDR3 DNA: TGCAGCGTTGGAAAACTAGCGGCCGCCCGCAATGAGCAGTTCTTC
clone size: .
J gene: TRBJ2-1
V gene: TRBV29-1
D gene: TRBD2

CDR3 protein: CASSEGQTATYGYTF
CDR3 DNA: TGTGCCAGCAGTGAAGGACAGACGGCAACCTATGGCTACACCTTC
clone size: once
J gene: TRBJ1-2
V gene: TRBV6-1
D gene: .

CDR3 protein: CASIEQGEGQPQHF
CDR3 DNA: TGTGCCAGCATTGAACAGGGGGAAGGACAGCCCCAGCATTTT
clone size: .
J gene: TRBJ1-5
V gene: TRBV28
D gene: TRBD1

CDR3 protein: CASSPPPNTEAFF
CDR3 DNA: TGTGCCAGCTCACCCCCTCCGAACACTGAAGCTTTCTTT
clone size: .
J gene: TRBJ1-1
V gene: TRBV18
D gene: .

CDR3 protein: CASSPDSRSYNEQFF
CDR3 DNA: TGTGCCAGCAGCCCCGACAGCCGATCCTACAATGAGCAGTTCTTC
clone size: .
J gene: TRBJ2-1
V gene: TRBV28
D gene: .

CDR3 protein: CATMGTARLNTEAFF
CDR3 DNA: TGTGCCACCATGGGGACAGCCCGCTTGAACACTGAAGCTTTCTTT
clone size: few
J gene: TRBJ1-1
V gene: TRBV28
D gene: TRBD1

CDR3 protein: CASSLGQGTPLNTEAFF
CDR3 DNA: TGTGCCAGCAGTTTAGGGCAGGGGACGCCCTTGAACACTGAAGCTTTCTTT
clone size: .
J gene: TRBJ1-1
V gene: TRBV27
D gene: .

CDR3 protein: CAIGDRMNTEAFF
CDR3 DNA: TGTGCCATAGGGGACAGAATGAACACTGAAGCTTTCTTT
clone size: many
J gene: TRBJ1-1
V gene: TRBV2
D gene: TRBD1

CDR3 protein: CASSTLGTGQLNTGELFF
CDR3 DNA: TGTGCTAGCAGTACTCTCGGGACGGGACAGTTGAACACCGGGGAGCTGTTTTTT
clone size: few
J gene: TRBJ2-2
V gene: TRBV7-7
D gene: TRBD1

CDR3 protein: CASSQTIVYGYTF
CDR3 DNA: TGTGCCAGCAGCCAAACCATAGTCTATGGCTACACCTTC
clone size: .
J gene: TRBJ1-2
V gene: TRBV14
D gene: .

CDR3 protein: CATSRGGTAGDNEQFF
CDR3 DNA: TGTGCCACCAGCAGAGGGGGGACAGCCGGGGACAATGAGCAGTTCTTC
clone size: .
J gene: TRBJ2-1
V gene: TRBV15
D gene: TRBD1

CDR3 protein: CASSLGQGSTEAFF
CDR3 DNA: TGTGCCAGCAGCTTAGGACAGGGTAGCACTGAAGCTTTCTTT
clone size: .
J gene: TRBJ1-1
V gene: TRBV11-2
D gene: TRBD1

CDR3 protein: CASTLGAGGQPQHF
CDR3 DNA: TGTGCCAGCACCCTTGGCGCAGGGGGTCAGCCCCAGCATTTT
clone size: .
J gene: TRBJ1-5
V gene: TRBV28
D gene: TRBD1

CDR3 protein: CASSVVGADSPLHF
CDR3 DNA: TGTGCCAGCAGCGTAGTAGGAGCGGATTCACCCCTCCACTTT
clone size: .
J gene: TRBJ1-6
V gene: TRBV9
D gene: .